These T cell receptor beta chains were read from a single sample in a study of cytotoxic CD8 clonotypes in ibrutinib-treated CLL. Produced via immunoSEQ multiplex PCR; TCRdb's table is partial and in-frame only. The sample includes around 330,000 clones, about 61% of them seen just once. The sequences come from PBMCs, collected after 36 months of ibrutinib treatment. The receptor source for this set is a human donor with chronic lymphocytic leukemia. Each CDR3 is given with its conserved first and last residue. The D gene is left open where the match is weak. For some rows the clone size is stated as once, few or many, or as a class when expanded; others skip it.

v_call,clone_size,j_call,d_call,cdr3_nt,cdr3_aa
TRBV25-1,-,TRBJ2-5,TRBD2,TGTGCCAGCAGTGAGTCGGGATGGGCGGGAGGGAGACAAGAGACCCAGTACTTC,CASSESGWAGGRQETQYF
TRBV7-6,-,TRBJ2-5,-,TGTGCCAGCAGCCCCACCCTGACTATTGGGGAGACCCAGTACTTC,CASSPTLTIGETQYF
TRBV15,few,TRBJ2-2,TRBD1,TGTGCCACCAGGACAGGGACCGGGGAGCTGTTTTTT,CATRTGTGELFF
TRBV19,-,TRBJ1-5,-,TGTGCCAGTACCCAAGACCAGGTCCCTTCCAATCAGCCCCAGCATTTT,CASTQDQVPSNQPQHF
TRBV6-1,-,TRBJ1-2,TRBD1,TGTGCCAGCAGTGTGGGACAGGGAGTTCACTATGGCTACACCTTC,CASSVGQGVHYGYTF
TRBV4-1,-,TRBJ1-6,-,TGCGCCAGCAGCCCCCGGGACACTAATTCACCCCTCCACTTT,CASSPRDTNSPLHF
TRBV7-3,-,TRBJ2-1,TRBD1,TGTGCCAGCAGCAAAATAGACAGGGACTACAATGAGCAGTTCTTC,CASSKIDRDYNEQFF
TRBV28,-,TRBJ2-7,TRBD1,TGTGCCAGCAGTTTGACAGGGGGCGGGGAGCAGTACTTC,CASSLTGGGEQYF
TRBV28,-,TRBJ2-7,-,TGTGCCAGCAGTGTAAGCTACGAGCAGTACTTC,CASSVSYEQYF
TRBV6-1,-,TRBJ2-7,TRBD2,TGTGCCAGCAGTGAACGACTAGCGGGCAGCGAGCAGTACTTC,CASSERLAGSEQYF
TRBV7-9,-,TRBJ1-1,-,TGTGCCAGCAGGGGAGCGTTCACTGAAGCTTTCTTT,CASRGAFTEAFF
TRBV6-1,-,TRBJ2-5,-,TGTGCCAGCGCCTGGGGCTGGGAGACCCAGTACTTC,CASAWGWETQYF
TRBV29-1,-,TRBJ2-2,-,TGCAGCGTTGTCGCGGGGACCGGGGAGCTGTTTTTT,CSVVAGTGELFF
TRBV11-3,-,TRBJ2-5,-,TGTGCCAGCAGCTTGCGGCGCCAAGAGACCCAGTACTTC,CASSLRRQETQYF
TRBV7-9,-,TRBJ2-3,-,TGTGCCAGCACCTCTTTTAGCACAGATACGCAGTATTTT,CASTSFSTDTQYF